A single sample is the source of the 22 T cell receptor beta chains below, sequenced in a study of blood T cell repertoires in COVID-19. Clones were sequenced by immunoSEQ multiplex PCR, and TCRdb holds only the in-frame ones, with some missing. This table holds some 160,000 clones, around 80% found once. Sequences were obtained from peripheral blood. The receptors were sampled from a woman between 65 and 79 years old who had recovered from COVID-19.

This chain links TRBV10-3 with TRBJ2-1, with 11 positions matching TRBD2. After removal of 4 bases from V and 9 bases from J, the junction contained 14 bases not matched to a gene. The CDR3 is 17 residues long. The germline CDR1 and CDR2 sequences are ENHRY and SYGVKD. The CDR3 DNA reads TGTGCCATCAGTGGTAGCGGGAGGGCCACGGCCGGCGGTGAGCAGTTCTTC. This translates into CAISGSGRATAGGEQFF.

V gene TRBV29-1 combines with J gene TRBJ2-5, with D perhaps matching TRBD2 (5 bases). This CDR3 region has 12 residues. Trimming pared 3 bases from V and 0 bases from J, leaving 5 bases between. From germline, CDR1 is SQVTM and CDR2 ANQGSEA. CDR3 nucleotide sequence: TGCAGCGTTGAGGAGGACCAAGAGACCCAGTACTTC. Protein product: CSVEEDQETQYF.

This clone was observed a few times. This chain connects TRBV4-3 to TRBJ2-1; 8 positions match TRBD2. Germline V gene data show CDR1 as LGHNA and CDR2 as YSLEER. After removal of 1 base from V and 8 bases from J, the junction contained 13 bases not matched to a gene. This CDR3 is built from 17 residues. CDR3 sequence reads: CASSQGAGTSFNHEQFF. CDR3 nucleotides: TGCGCCAGCAGCCAAGGGGCCGGGACTAGTTTCAACCATGAGCAGTTCTTC.

The chain is built from TRBV23-1 and TRBJ2-6; 10 bases match TRBD2. TRBV23-1 counts as an open reading frame of uncertain function. The ends lost 0 bases at V and 4 bases at J; junction bases unmatched: 12. The CDR3 is 20 amino acids. CDR3 in amino acids: CASSQSRLAGAERGANVLTF. The CDR3 DNA reads as TGCGCCAGCAGTCAATCGCGGCTAGCGGGGGCCGAACGGGGGGCCAACGTCCTGACTTTC.

The V gene is TRBV7-9, the J gene TRBJ1-3; 9 positions match TRBD1. This CDR3 contains 17 residues. CDR1 and CDR2 from the germline V gene are SEHNR and FQNEAQ (reference sequence). Germline trimming cut 4 bases from V and 4 bases from J; bases unmatched to any gene: 11. CDR3: CASSSSPGTGPGNTIYF. CDR3 nucleotide sequence: TGTGCCAGCAGCTCCAGTCCCGGGACAGGGCCGGGAAACACCATATATTTT.

V and J are TRBV4-1 and TRBJ1-4, with TRBD1 matching over 7 bases. J gave up 8 bases and V 9 bases, and 9 bases lay outside the gene matches. This CDR3 spans 13 amino acids. Looked up from germline, CDR1 is MGHRA and CDR2 is YSYEKL. The CDR3 nucleotides are TGCGCCAGTTGGGACAGCCGTGGGGAAAAACTGTTTTTT. As protein: CASWDSRGEKLFF.

The genes are TRBV4-1 and TRBJ1-2; D might be TRBD1 (6 bases). Germline-derived CDR1 and CDR2 are MGHRA and YSYEKL. The CDR3 is 18 residues long. Trimming left V 2 bases short and J 0 bases short, with 19 bases between. CDR3: CASSQPLSRGEANYGYTF. CDR3 DNA: TGCGCCAGCAGCCAACCATTATCCAGGGGCGAGGCTAACTATGGCTACACCTTC.

This clone has just one count. V gene TRBV18 combines with J gene TRBJ1-2; no firm D call. Looked up from germline, CDR1 is KGHSH and CDR2 is LQKENI. V was pared by 0 bases and J by 4 bases, with 12 bases between. This CDR3 region has 15 residues. CDR3 amino acids: CASSPPSQVGYGYTF. In nucleotides, the CDR3 is TGTGCCAGCTCACCACCGTCCCAGGTGGGCTATGGCTACACCTTC.

The chain uses TRBV12-3 or TRBV12-4 and TRBJ2-2, with a tentative D call TRBD2 (5 bases). V gave up 8 bases and J gave up 4 bases, with 11 bases separating them. The CDR3 runs 13 residues. The CDR3 is CASLDEGTGELFF. The CDR3 DNA is TGTGCCAGCCTTGACGAGGGCACCGGGGAGCTGTTTTTT.

This clone was detected a few times. This chain connects TRBV5-1 to TRBJ1-1; tentative D call: TRBD1 (5 bases). From germline, CDR1 is SGHRS and CDR2 YFSETQ. The CDR3 sequence is 12 residues long. Deletions cut 4 bases from V and 6 bases from J, with 10 bases between. As DNA, the CDR3 is TGCGCCAGCAGCACGCCGGGGGCTGAAGCTTTCTTT. Protein sequence: CASSTPGAEAFF.

The chain employs TRBV27 and TRBJ2-3, with 8 bases matching TRBD1. From germline, CDR1 is MNHEY and CDR2 SMNVEV (reference sequence). The CDR3 is 15 residues long. The V and J ends lost 2 bases and 3 bases, in that order; junction bases with no gene match: 4. CDR3 in amino acids: CASSLGQGLTDTQYF. DNA for the CDR3: TGTGCCAGCAGTTTAGGACAGGGACTTACAGATACGCAGTATTTT.

Of note for this clone: The same CDR3 is also encoded by other DNA sequences in this sample. The chain is built from TRBV7-9 and TRBJ1-1; no clear D. The germline V and J ends were trimmed by 1 base and 6 bases, with 9 bases remaining between them. This CDR3 is built from 13 residues. CDR1 and CDR2 from the germline V gene are SEHNR and FQNEAQ (reference sequence). DNA for the CDR3: TGTGCCAGCAGCTTAGGGCCCCGGGCTGAAGCTTTCTTT. It yields the protein CASSLGPRAEAFF.

The chain uses TRBV7-3 and TRBJ2-3; TRBD1 matches 7 bases. Germline lookup yields CDR1 SGHTA and CDR2 FQGTGA. Trimming at V came to 5 bases and at J to 10 bases, leaving 6 bases not matched to a gene. This CDR3 contains 12 residues. The CDR3 sequence: CASSQQGPPQYF. Written as DNA, the CDR3 is TGTGCCAGCAGCCAACAGGGGCCGCCGCAGTATTTT. Full variable domain (remainder filled in from reference TRBV7-3 and TRBJ2-3): GAGVSQTPSNKVTEKGKYVELRCDPISGHTALYWYRQSLGQGPEFLIYFQGTGAADDSGLPNDRFFAVRPEGSVSTLKIQRTERGDSAVYLCASSQQGPPQYFGPGTRLTVL.

The CDR3 sequence is CSAAVHYEQYF. CDR3 nucleotides: TGCAGTGCAGCCGTGCACTACGAGCAGTACTTC. The chain joins TRBV20-1 to TRBJ2-7; D uncertain. This CDR3 spans 11 amino acids. V was clipped by 6 bases and J by 3 bases, with 9 bases between them. Germline V lookup: CDR1 DFQATT, CDR2 SNEGSKA (reference sequence).

The chain combines TRBV28 with TRBJ1-2; 10 positions agree with TRBD1. The germline V gene has CDR1 MDHEN and CDR2 SYDVKM. Trimming cost V 7 bases and J 8 bases; bases outside gene matches: 10. This CDR3 has 14 residues. The CDR3 DNA sequence: TGTGCCAGCATCTCCGGGACAGGGGTCCTAGGCTACACCTTC. Translating gives CASISGTGVLGYTF.

The chain links TRBV30 to TRBJ1-2, with D perhaps matching TRBD1 (6 bases). CDR3 size: 13 residues. Germline loops: CDR1 GTSNPN, CDR2 SVGIG (reference sequence). Between the trimmed V and J ends, which lost 1 base and 4 bases, there was a span of 10 bases. CDR3 protein: CAWSGRRGYGYTF. The CDR3, as DNA: TGTGCCTGGAGTGGTCGCAGGGGCTATGGCTACACCTTC.

The chain is built from TRBV29-1 and TRBJ2-3; 9 positions match TRBD2. In germline, CDR1 is SQVTM, CDR2 ANQGSEA. The CDR3 spans 13 residues. Trimming took 7 bases from V and 2 from J; bases not matched to a gene: 4. CDR3 amino acids: CSAGLANTDTQYF. CDR3 bases: TGCAGCGCAGGACTAGCGAACACAGATACGCAGTATTTT.

The CDR3 spells CASSGAGGSYNSPLHF. The DNA of the CDR3 is TGTGCCAGCAGTGGGGCGGGTGGATCCTATAATTCACCCCTCCACTTT. J is TRBJ1-6 and V is TRBV2; D not resolved. This CDR3 comprises 16 residues. CDR1 is SNHLY and CDR2 is FYNNEI in the germline V gene. V lost 4 bases to trimming and J lost 1 base, with 11 bases between them. Full variable domain (remainder filled in from reference TRBV2 and TRBJ1-6): EPEVTQTPSHQVTQMGQEVILRCVPISNHLYFYWYRQILGQKVEFLVSFYNNEISEKSEIFDDQFSVERPDGSNFTLKIRSTKLEDSAMYFCASSGAGGSYNSPLHFGNGTRLTVT.

The chain's CDR3 is CATPREADSNQPQHF. The DNA for the CDR3 is TGCGCCACCCCACGGGAGGCAGATAGCAATCAGCCCCAGCATTTT. The rearrangement links TRBV5-1 to TRBJ1-5; no clear D. V was trimmed by 9 bases and J by 0 bases, leaving 16 bases between them. Germline V lookup: CDR1 SGHRS, CDR2 YFSETQ. The CDR3 has 15 residues.

This chain joins TRBV27 and TRBJ1-2; 9 bases are a match to TRBD1. The J segment lost 5 bases and the V segment lost 6 bases, leaving 10 bases of the junction unmatched. The CDR3 has 15 residues. Germline V gene lookup returns CDR1 MNHEY and CDR2 SMNVEV (reference sequence). Written as DNA, the CDR3 is TGTGCCAGCAGCCCCGGGACAGGGCCAAATTATGGCTACACCTTC. Translating it yields CASSPGTGPNYGYTF.

V usage is TRBV7-2 and J usage is TRBJ1-2, with D perhaps TRBD1 (6 bases). Trimming took 3 bases from V and 7 from J, leaving 15 bases between them. The CDR3 is 14 amino acids. Germline CDR1 is SGHTA and CDR2 is FQGNSA. The CDR3 DNA sequence: TGTGCCAGCAGCTTGGGGCGGGGGGCGGTTGGCTACACCTTC. Its translation is CASSLGRGAVGYTF.

The CDR3 region has the DNA TGTGCCAGCAGTTACCTCCCCGGGGAGCTGTTTTTT. As protein: CASSYLPGELFF. This chain joins TRBV6-5 and TRBJ2-2; D gene ambiguous. The germline V gene encodes CDR1 MNHEY and CDR2 SVGAGI. V lost 2 bases, J lost 6 bases, and 4 bases lay in between. CDR3 length equals 12 residues.